This record concerns one T cell receptor beta chain sequence. A junction boundary mismatches the germline segment, possibly from a read error. The data belong to a study of blood T cells in healthy people across ages. CDR3 size: 15 residues. Germline V lookup: CDR1 MNHEY, CDR2 SVGAGI. Together with a sample-barcoded 5' primer, a J-beta primer mix was included in a second PCR lasting roughly 6 to 12 cycles. Each cDNA molecule, via a template-switch adaptor with 12 random nucleotides, was tagged. TCRdb reprocessed the 5' RACE reads via MiXCR and lists one record per CDR3 protein. The sample has some 1.5 million distinct CDR3 sequences; under 30% are singletons.

This clonotype was obtained from a young woman in good health. V and J are TRBV6-5 and TRBJ2-7, with D possibly TRBD1 on 6 matching bases. The specimen was blood. CDR3 DNA: TGTGCCAGCAGCGAACAGGGTGGAGGCAGCTACGAGCGGTACTTC. Its protein product is CASSEQGGGSYERYF.